Each of the 15 T cell receptor beta chains below was sequenced from the same sample in a study of beta chain features in type 1 diabetes. Of the isolated RNA, all was reverse transcribed, and so the sequenced material was expressed TCRB transcripts. Sequencing was performed with immunoSEQ multiplex PCR; in TCRdb, only in-frame clones are kept and a portion is missing. The table includes hundreds of thousands of clones, about a sixth detected once. The source material was naive CD4+ T cells from blood. The source of these receptors is a woman aged 18-29 years in good health.

The chain links TRBV29-1 to TRBJ2-1, with D possibly being TRBD2 (5 bases). Between the trimmed V and J ends, which lost 1 base and 9 bases, there was a span of 10 bases. The CDR3 is made up of 12 amino acids. CDR1 and CDR2 from the germline V gene are SQVTM and ANQGSEA. CDR3 loop: CSVEGRSGEQFF. In DNA form, the CDR3 reads TGCAGCGTTGAAGGGAGGAGCGGTGAGCAGTTCTTC.

The rearrangement joins TRBV18 to TRBJ1-1, with TRBD1 matching over 8 bases. This CDR3 is built from 13 residues. Losses at the gene ends were 3 bases for V and 4 bases for J; bases not matched to a gene: 1. CDR1 KGHSH and CDR2 LQKENI come from the germline V gene. CDR3 nucleotide sequence: TGTGCCAGCTCACCGGACAGGGCCACTGAAGCTTTCTTT. Encoded protein: CASSPDRATEAFF.

J is TRBJ1-1 and V is TRBV7-9; tentatively, D is TRBD1 (5 bases). The CDR3 totals 13 residues. Trimming pared 3 bases from V and 8 bases from J, leaving 13 bases between. Germline-derived CDR1 and CDR2 are SEHNR and FQNEAQ (reference sequence). CDR3 nucleotide sequence: TGTGCCAGCAGCTTGACAGACCTAACGGAAGCTTTCTTT. It translates to CASSLTDLTEAFF.

The chain links TRBV5-6 to TRBJ1-5, with a possible D match to TRBD1 (6 bases). The CDR3 loop spans 14 amino acids. In germline, CDR1 is SGHDT, CDR2 YYEEEE. V lost 4 bases, J lost 9 bases, and 17 bases lay in between. The CDR3 here is CASSRRTGSGPQHF. The CDR3 DNA sequence: TGTGCCAGCAGCCGACGTACAGGGAGTGGGCCCCAGCATTTT.

This clone was observed a handful of times. The genes are TRBV11-2 and TRBJ2-1; no clear D. Trimming shortened V by 8 bases and J by 1 base, and 15 bases separated the two germline ends. CDR1 is SGHAT, CDR2 FQNNGV, per germline. This CDR3 contains 15 residues. CDR3 loop: CASVETSTSYNEQFF. CDR3 nucleotides: TGTGCCAGCGTTGAGACCTCGACATCCTACAATGAGCAGTTCTTC.

This clone showed up many times. This sample also contains other DNA sequences that code for the same CDR3. This chain joins TRBV28 and TRBJ2-1; D call uncertain. V gave up 4 bases and J gave up 2 bases, with 0 bases separating them. Germline CDR1 is MDHEN and CDR2 is SYDVKM. The CDR3 is 11 amino acids. The CDR3, as DNA: TGTGCCAGCAGTTCCTACAATGAGCAGTTCTTC. Protein product: CASSSYNEQFF.

The chain carries TRBV9 and TRBJ2-1, with TRBD2 as a possible D gene (5 bases). Trimming pared 4 bases from V and 0 bases from J, leaving 17 bases between. Germline lookup yields CDR1 SGDLS and CDR2 YYNGEE. The CDR3 is 17 residues long. The CDR3 DNA follows: TGTGCCAGCAGCCGCGGGTCCTCCAGGAGCTCCTACAATGAGCAGTTCTTC. The encoded protein is CASSRGSSRSSYNEQFF.

This clone was seen a few times. The rearrangement joins TRBV5-6 to TRBJ2-7; D might be TRBD1 or TRBD2, each matching 5 bases. The germline V gene has CDR1 SGHDT and CDR2 YYEEEE. Trimming pared 2 bases from V and 2 bases from J, leaving 11 bases between. CDR3 length: 14 residues. The CDR3 here is CASSFGTVTYEQYF. In DNA, the CDR3 is TGTGCCAGCAGCTTCGGGACGGTTACCTACGAGCAGTACTTC.

The chain carries TRBV29-1 and TRBJ1-3; 7 bases are shared with TRBD1. J was trimmed by 4 bases and V by 3 bases; bases with no gene match: 3. CDR1 and CDR2 (germline): SQVTM, ANQGSEA. The CDR3 length is 13 residues. The CDR3: CSVDHRGGNTIYF. CDR3 DNA sequence: TGCAGCGTTGATCACAGGGGAGGAAACACCATATATTTT.

This clone was observed a handful of times. This sequence joins TRBV19 and TRBJ2-3; TRBD2 matches at 10 bases. J gave up 0 bases and V 9 bases, and 3 bases lay outside the gene matches. Germline lookup yields CDR1 LNHDA and CDR2 SQIVND (reference sequence). The CDR3 is 14 residues long. CDR3 bases: TGTGCCAGCAAGCGGGAGGGAAGCACAGATACGCAGTATTTT. Translation: CASKREGSTDTQYF.

Comments on this clone: Other nucleotide sequences in the sample specify the same CDR3. The chain employs TRBV2 and TRBJ2-3, with D unclear. The CDR3 contains 11 residues. V was trimmed by 4 bases and J by 5 bases, leaving 4 bases between them. Germline loops: CDR1 SNHLY, CDR2 FYNNEI. Here the CDR3 DNA reads TGTGCCAGCAGTGTCCTAGATACGCAGTATTTT. Its translation: CASSVLDTQYF.

This clone was seen a handful of times. The chain couples TRBV28 to TRBJ2-2; TRBD2 matches at 7 bases. Germline V CDR1 and CDR2: MDHEN, SYDVKM. V dropped 4 bases and J dropped 6; count of bases not matched to a gene: 5. This CDR3 is built from 14 residues. CDR3 sequence reads: CASSSPTSAGELFF. CDR3 nucleotide sequence: TGTGCCAGCAGTTCTCCTACTAGCGCCGGGGAGCTGTTTTTT.

About this clone: Other DNA variants within this sample encode the same CDR3. The chain combines TRBV9 with TRBJ2-1; 10 nucleotides match TRBD2. Germline CDR1 is SGDLS and CDR2 is YYNGEE. J was trimmed by 7 bases and V by 2 bases; bases with no gene match: 6. CDR3 length equals 15 residues. CDR3: CASSVALAGVNEQFF. In nucleotides, the CDR3 is TGTGCCAGCAGCGTCGCGCTAGCGGGAGTAAATGAGCAGTTCTTC.

This clone turned up a few times. The V gene is TRBV7-2, the J gene TRBJ2-7; D unresolved. CDR3 length equals 12 residues. V lost 5 bases and J 4 bases, leaving 9 bases between the germline ends. Germline loops: CDR1 SGHTA, CDR2 FQGNSA. The CDR3 reads CASSLQFYEQYF. In DNA, the CDR3 is TGTGCCAGCAGCCTCCAGTTTTACGAGCAGTACTTC. The whole variable domain, remainder taken from reference TRBV7-2 and TRBJ2-7, is GAGVSQSPSNKVTEKGKDVELRCDPISGHTALYWYRQSLGQGLEFLIYFQGNSAPDKSGLPSDRFSAERTGGSVSTLTIQRTQQEDSAVYLCASSLQFYEQYFGPGTRLTVT.

The chain combines TRBV2 with TRBJ2-1; D perhaps matches TRBD1 (6 bases). The CDR3 spans 14 residues. Trimming removed 5 bases at V and 9 bases at J, with 17 bases between. Looked up from germline, CDR1 is SNHLY and CDR2 is FYNNEI. The CDR3 reads CASSLQGRGFEQFF. The CDR3 DNA sequence: TGTGCCAGCAGTCTACAGGGACGCGGGTTTGAGCAGTTCTTC.